This T cell receptor beta chain is from a study of blood T cell repertoires in COVID-19. The CDR3 runs 15 residues. The germline V gene has CDR1 GTSNPN and CDR2 SVGIG (reference sequence). V gave up 3 bases and J gave up 5 bases, with 19 bases separating them. Repertoires were generated with immunoSEQ multiplex PCR, while TCRdb's copy carries only in-frame clones and drops some. Of hundreds of thousands of clones in the sample, 83% are singletons; the top ten hold 3% to 4.5%. The sample comprised PBMCs or T cells enriched from blood (not recorded which). The gene calls are TRBV30 and TRBJ2-5; the D gene is possibly TRBD2 (6 bases). This clonotype was sampled from a woman between 40 and 55 years old who had been exposed to COVID-19. CDR3 in DNA: TGTGCCTGGAGAGGAGGAAGGGGAGGTCGGGAGACCCAGTACTTC. It is translated as CAWRGGRGGRETQYF.